Included here is one TCR beta chain sequence, with context. Only in-frame clones appear in the TCRdb table, and some are missing; sequencing was by immunoSEQ multiplex PCR. The sample shows about 180,000 clones, roughly 88% of them seen only once. The data are from a study of blood T cell repertoires in COVID-19. About the research overall: COVID-19 samples collected from the United States, Italy and Spain covered acute and convalescent phases.

Symptom resolution, clearance, or two negative PCRs marked the recovered donors of Cohort 3. The sample consisted of PBMCs or T cells enriched from blood (not recorded which). The source of this sequence is a woman between 25 and 40 years old who had recovered from COVID-19.

In DNA form, the CDR3 reads TGCGCCAGCAGAACCTTTATGGGAGCCGGGGAGCTGTTTTTT. Translated: CASRTFMGAGELFF. This chain links TRBV10-1 with TRBJ2-2, with TRBD2 as a possible D gene (5 bases). The germline V gene has CDR1 WNHNN and CDR2 SYGVQD (reference sequence). V was trimmed by 6 bases and J by 6 bases, leaving 14 bases between them. The CDR3 runs to 14 residues.